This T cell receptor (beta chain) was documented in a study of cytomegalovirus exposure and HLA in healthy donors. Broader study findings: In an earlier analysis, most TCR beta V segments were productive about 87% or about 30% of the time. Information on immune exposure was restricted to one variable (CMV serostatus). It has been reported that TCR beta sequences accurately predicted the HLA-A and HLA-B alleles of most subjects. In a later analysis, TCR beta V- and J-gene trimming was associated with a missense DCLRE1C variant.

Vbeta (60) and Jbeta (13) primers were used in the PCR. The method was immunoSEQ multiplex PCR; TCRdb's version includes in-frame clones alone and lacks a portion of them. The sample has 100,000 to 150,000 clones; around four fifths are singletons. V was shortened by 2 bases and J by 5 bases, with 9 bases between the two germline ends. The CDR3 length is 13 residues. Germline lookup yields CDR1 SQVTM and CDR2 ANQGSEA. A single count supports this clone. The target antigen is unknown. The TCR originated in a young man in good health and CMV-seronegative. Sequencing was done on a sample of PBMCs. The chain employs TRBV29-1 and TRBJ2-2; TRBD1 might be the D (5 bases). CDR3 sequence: CSVELQGTGELFF. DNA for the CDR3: TGCAGCGTTGAACTGCAGGGAACCGGGGAGCTGTTTTTT.